This T cell receptor (beta chain) was recorded in a study of a mutant IDH1 vaccine in newly diagnosed glioma. Study details: Most patients had radiochemotherapy with temozolomide before enrollment; others had one alone.

Only in-frame clones appear in the TCRdb table, and some are missing; sequencing was by immunoSEQ multiplex PCR. The table includes about 32,000 clones, about 80% detected once. Germline V gene lookup returns CDR1 LNHDA and CDR2 SQIVND (reference sequence). The length of the CDR3 is 14 residues. The V gene end was trimmed by 6 bases and the J gene end by 7 bases; junction bases not matched to a gene: 9. Indicated time point: baseline, week 1 (first vaccination visit). Treatment: pre-vaccination baseline after standard-of-care therapy. New WHO grade 3 or 4 astrocytomas that were IDH1-mutant and ATRX-lost had been found in donors.

The TCR was taken from a man under 40 with glioma. Sequenced here: PBMCs, sampled from a glioma patient treated with radiotherapy, temozolomide or both. The V and J genes are TRBV19 and TRBJ1-5, with 7 bases lining up with TRBD1. The CDR3 DNA reads as TGTGCCAGTAGATTTAGACAGGGTCAGCAGCCCCAGCATTTT. Translation gives CASRFRQGQQPQHF.